The 29 T cell receptor beta chains listed next were all sequenced from one sample in a study of cytomegalovirus exposure and HLA in healthy donors. A multiplex PCR was run with 60 Vbeta primers and 13 Jbeta primers. The assay was immunoSEQ multiplex PCR, and TCRdb's table has in-frame clones only and misses some. In total, the table holds some 150,000 clones. Sequencing was carried out using PBMCs. The receptor set was obtained from a woman younger than 30 in good health and CMV-seropositive.

The V and J genes are TRBV5-1 and TRBJ1-1, with D maybe TRBD1 (5 bases). V was shortened by 2 bases and J by 4 bases, with 9 bases between the two germline ends. Germline CDR1 is SGHRS and CDR2 is YFSETQ. There are 13 residues in the CDR3. For the CDR3, the DNA is TGCGCCAGCAGCTTAACAGGTTCCACTGAAGCTTTCTTT. Residues: CASSLTGSTEAFF. The full variable domain, rest sourced from reference TRBV5-1 and TRBJ1-1, is KAGVTQTPRYLIKTRGQQVTLSCSPISGHRSVSWYQQTPGQGLQFLFEYFSETQRNKGNFPGRFSGRQFSNSRSEMNVSTLELGDSALYLCASSLTGSTEAFFGQGTRLTVV.

The chain carries TRBV5-8 and TRBJ1-5; D not certain. V dropped 2 bases and J dropped 4 bases, with 13 bases sitting between them. Germline CDR1 SGHTS, CDR2 YDEGEE. The length of the CDR3 is 15 residues. This CDR3 reads CASSFILGRNQPQHF. As DNA, the CDR3 is TGTGCCAGCAGCTTCATCCTTGGGAGGAATCAGCCCCAGCATTTT.

This sequence joins TRBV2 and TRBJ2-3; tentative D call: TRBD2 (6 bases). The CDR3 runs 15 residues. Between the trimmed V and J ends, which lost 8 bases and 2 bases, there was a span of 17 bases. From germline, CDR1 is SNHLY and CDR2 FYNNEI. CDR3 DNA: TGTGCCAGCGGGGGACTTCCCCATCCCACAGATACGCAGTATTTT. The encoded protein is CASGGLPHPTDTQYF.

The chain joins TRBV5-1 to TRBJ1-1; no clear D. V lost 4 bases to trimming and J lost 2 bases, with 9 bases between them. Germline loops: CDR1 SGHRS, CDR2 YFSETQ. The CDR3 consists of 13 residues. The CDR3 DNA is TGCGCCAGCAGCCCCAATCCAAACACTGAAGCTTTCTTT. Its translation: CASSPNPNTEAFF.

The chain carries TRBV5-1 and TRBJ2-1, with TRBD1 matching over 7 bases. Trimming at V came to 4 bases and at J to 4 bases, leaving 2 bases not matched to a gene. CDR1 is SGHRS, CDR2 YFSETQ, per germline. The CDR3 runs to 13 residues. The CDR3 is CASSQGQYNEQFF. The CDR3 region has the DNA TGCGCCAGCAGCCAGGGACAGTACAATGAGCAGTTCTTC. Supplemented by reference TRBV5-1 and TRBJ2-1, the full variable domain reads KAGVTQTPRYLIKTRGQQVTLSCSPISGHRSVSWYQQTPGQGLQFLFEYFSETQRNKGNFPGRFSGRQFSNSRSEMNVSTLELGDSALYLCASSQGQYNEQFFGPGTRLTVL.

V usage is TRBV6-1 and J usage is TRBJ2-5; 9 bases map to TRBD2. Germline V gene sequence: CDR1 MNHNS, CDR2 SASEGT. The V and J ends lost 6 bases and 4 bases, in that order; junction bases with no gene match: 9. CDR3 length equals 15 residues. CDR3 region: CASRVSGGGRETQYF. In DNA form, the CDR3 reads TGTGCCAGCAGGGTTAGCGGGGGCGGACGAGAGACCCAGTACTTC.

J is TRBJ2-7 and V is TRBV27; 10 bases match TRBD2. V trimming: 4 bases; J trimming: 7 bases; junction bases outside the gene matches: 10. The CDR3 loop spans 15 amino acids. Germline V CDR1 and CDR2: MNHEY, SMNVEV (reference sequence). The CDR3 here is CASSYSGGPLREQYF. The CDR3 DNA reads as TGTGCCAGCAGTTATAGCGGGGGGCCCCTCCGAGAGCAGTACTTC.

The V gene is TRBV7-5, the J gene TRBJ2-5; the table's D gene call, TRBD2, was not cross checked with the DNA. TRBV7-5 has pseudogene status. The CDR3 runs to 17 residues. The CDR3 here is CARSPPMISAYQETQYF. The CDR3 DNA reads as TGTGCCAGAAGCCCCCCCATGATTAGCGCGTACCAAGAGACCCAGTACTTC.

CDR3 sequence (DNA): TGTGCCTGGAGCCAAGGCCAGGGGGCAAGGGAGCAGTACTTC. As protein: CAWSQGQGAREQYF. This rearrangement joins TRBV30 to TRBJ2-7, with 8 bases identical to TRBD1. The length of the CDR3 is 14 residues. V was clipped by 3 bases and J by 7 bases; unmatched bases: 11. The V gene's germline CDR1 is GTSNPN and CDR2 SVGIG (reference sequence).

The chain has TRBV27 and TRBJ1-1; TRBD1 aligns across 9 bases. The V gene end was trimmed by 6 bases and the J gene end by 2 bases; junction bases not matched to a gene: 1. Germline V gene lookup returns CDR1 MNHEY and CDR2 SMNVEV (reference sequence). This CDR3 has 13 residues. The CDR3 sequence: CASRTGGNTEAFF. The CDR3 DNA is TGTGCCAGCAGGACAGGGGGAAACACTGAAGCTTTCTTT.

V and J are TRBV30 and TRBJ2-2; 8 bases are a match to TRBD1. The CDR3 extends over 15 amino acids. Germline V lookup: CDR1 GTSNPN, CDR2 SVGIG (reference sequence). J lost 5 bases, V lost 0 bases, and 5 bases had no gene match. The CDR3 DNA reads as TGTGCCTGGAGTGTACCGGACAGGGATACCGGGGAGCTGTTTTTT. It yields the protein CAWSVPDRDTGELFF. Full variable domain (outside the CDR3, taken from reference TRBV30 and TRBJ2-2): SQTIHQWPATLVQPVGSPLSLECTVEGTSNPNLYWYRQAAGRGLQLLFYSVGIGQISSEVPQNLSASRPQDRQFILSSKKLLLSDSGFYLCAWSVPDRDTGELFFGEGSRLTVL.

The V call is TRBV6-6, the J call TRBJ2-7; a weak D match, TRBD2 (6 bases). V was shortened by 6 bases and J by 4 bases, with 13 bases between the two germline ends. Per the germline V gene, CDR1 is MNHNY and CDR2 is SVGAGI (reference sequence). The CDR3 totals 13 residues. CDR3 nucleotide sequence: TGTGCCAGCAGCGAAGGGACTCCATACGAGCAGTACTTC. Protein product: CASSEGTPYEQYF.

Here the CDR3 reads CASRVTFGPQHF. Here the CDR3 DNA reads TGTGCCAGCAGGGTTACATTTGGGCCCCAGCATTTT. The chain is built from TRBV27 and TRBJ1-5; D is undetermined. The CDR3 covers 12 residues. The V and J ends lost 6 bases and 9 bases respectively, with 12 bases between them. Germline loops: CDR1 MNHEY, CDR2 SMNVEV (reference sequence).

CDR3 nucleotide sequence: TGTGCCAGCAGGTTAACAGGGAGGGACTATGGCTACACCTTC. Translating it yields CASRLTGRDYGYTF. This chain joins TRBV27 and TRBJ1-2; D may be TRBD1 (6 bases). The CDR3 totals 14 residues. V was cut by 6 bases and J by 3 bases, with 14 bases left in between. The germline V gene encodes CDR1 MNHEY and CDR2 SMNVEV (reference sequence).

The chain joins TRBV11-2 to TRBJ2-4; D not resolved. In germline, CDR1 is SGHAT, CDR2 FQNNGV. CDR3 size: 15 residues. The V end lost 1 base, the J end lost 9 bases, and 16 bases lay between the germline ends. CDR3 residues: CASSLGSEELGIQYF. CDR3 nucleotides: TGTGCCAGCAGCTTAGGATCCGAGGAGTTGGGCATTCAGTACTTC.

This chain joins TRBV6-6 and TRBJ2-2; a weak D match, TRBD2 (5 bases). Trimming stripped 6 bases from V and 3 bases from J, with 11 bases between. CDR3 size: 14 residues. CDR1 is MNHNY and CDR2 is SVGAGI in the germline V gene (reference sequence). The CDR3 spells CASRGSGDTGELFF. Here the CDR3 DNA reads TGTGCCAGCAGAGGGAGTGGGGACACCGGGGAGCTGTTTTTT.

The V call is TRBV19, the J call TRBJ1-2; 7 bases are shared with TRBD1. Germline loops: CDR1 LNHDA, CDR2 SQIVND (reference sequence). The CDR3 is 16 amino acids. V gave up 4 bases and J gave up 0 bases; unmatched junction bases: 8. The CDR3 here is CASSTRTGVANYGYTF. CDR3 DNA: TGTGCCAGTAGTACCCGTACAGGGGTAGCTAACTATGGCTACACCTTC.

The chain uses TRBV5-6 and TRBJ2-7; tentatively, D is TRBD1 (5 bases). V lost 0 bases and J 0 bases, leaving 7 bases between the germline ends. The CDR3 contains 14 residues. CDR1 is SGHDT and CDR2 is YYEEEE in the germline V gene. The CDR3, as DNA: TGTGCCAGCAGCTTGGACAGGAGCTCCTACGAGCAGTACTTC. Its translation is CASSLDRSSYEQYF.

The V call is TRBV30, the J call TRBJ2-1; D is unclear. There are 12 residues in the CDR3. Trimming pared 0 bases from V and 9 bases from J, leaving 9 bases between. Germline CDR1 is GTSNPN and CDR2 is SVGIG (reference sequence). The CDR3 here is CAWSVSVPEQFF. CDR3 coding DNA: TGTGCCTGGAGTGTTTCGGTGCCTGAGCAGTTCTTC.

This chain links TRBV9 with TRBJ2-7; 9 bases are shared with TRBD2. The germline V gene encodes CDR1 SGDLS and CDR2 YYNGEE. The CDR3 has 14 residues. V was clipped by 2 bases and J by 3 bases; unmatched bases: 3. The CDR3 DNA follows: TGTGCCAGCAGCGTGGATAGCGGGAGCTACGAGCAGTACTTC. Translation gives CASSVDSGSYEQYF.

The rearrangement uses TRBV7-3 and TRBJ2-3; TRBD1 is a possible D gene (5 bases). The V gene lost 6 bases and the J gene lost 0 bases, with 19 bases spanning the gap. The CDR3 totals 17 residues. Germline V CDR1 and CDR2: SGHTA, FQGTGA. CDR3 nucleotides: TGTGCCAGCAGTCGGAGACAGTCAGCCAGTAGCACAGATACGCAGTATTTT. It is translated as CASSRRQSASSTDTQYF.

This sequence joins TRBV29-1 and TRBJ1-2; D is perhaps TRBD1 (5 bases). The germline CDR1 and CDR2 sequences are SQVTM and ANQGSEA. V gave up 4 bases and J gave up 2 bases, with 5 bases separating them. The CDR3 is 11 residues long. CDR3 sequence (DNA): TGCAGCGTTGCAGGGAACTATGGCTACACCTTC. Protein: CSVAGNYGYTF.

The V and J genes are TRBV14 and TRBJ1-6; 8 bases agree with TRBD1. Germline CDR1 is SGHDN and CDR2 is FVKESK. CDR3 size: 15 residues. The junction had 10 bases not matched to a gene; V was cut back by 6 bases and J by 9 bases. CDR3 region: CASSLDRVRISPLHF. The CDR3 DNA reads as TGTGCCAGCAGTTTGGACAGGGTTAGAATTTCACCCCTCCACTTT.

The chain links TRBV6-1 to TRBJ2-7; 10 nucleotides agree with TRBD1. V gave up 8 bases and J gave up 7 bases; unmatched junction bases: 14. The CDR3 is 15 residues long. The V gene's germline CDR1 is MNHNS and CDR2 SASEGT. CDR3 DNA: TGTGCCAGCTTAAATACCGGGACAGGGGCTGAGGAGCAGTACTTC. Translation gives CASLNTGTGAEEQYF.

The chain uses TRBV7-8 and TRBJ2-2; tentatively, D is TRBD1 (5 bases). Per the germline V gene, CDR1 is SGHVS and CDR2 is FQNEAQ. The CDR3 totals 15 residues. Trimming pared 5 bases from V and 1 base from J, leaving 11 bases between. The CDR3 reads CASSLSDRNTGELFF. The CDR3 nucleotides read TGTGCCAGCAGCCTGAGCGACAGGAACACCGGGGAGCTGTTTTTT. Using reference TRBV7-8 and TRBJ2-2 for the parts outside the CDR3, the full variable domain is GAGVSQSPRYKVAKRGQDVALRCDPISGHVSLFWYQQALGQGPEFLTYFQNEAQLDKSGLPSDRFFAERPEGSVSTLKIQRTQQEDSAVYLCASSLSDRNTGELFFGEGSRLTVL.

To note about this clone: The same CDR3 also results from other DNA sequences found in this sample. J is TRBJ1-1 and V is TRBV6-6; D is perhaps TRBD1 (6 bases). Per the germline V gene, CDR1 is MNHNY and CDR2 is SVGAGI (reference sequence). The V gene lost 8 bases and the J gene lost 1 base, with 11 bases spanning the gap. The CDR3 runs 13 residues. CDR3 amino acids: CASRRGANTEAFF. The CDR3 nucleotides are TGTGCCAGCCGTCGGGGGGCGAACACTGAAGCTTTCTTT.

J is TRBJ2-1 and V is TRBV28, with TRBD2 matching 7 bases. This CDR3 is built from 15 residues. Trimming cost V 6 bases and J 3 bases; bases outside gene matches: 8. Germline CDR1 and CDR2: MDHEN and SYDVKM. CDR3 bases: TGTGCCAGCAGAATCGGCGGGAGCTTCTACAATGAGCAGTTCTTC. This encodes CASRIGGSFYNEQFF.

The chain employs TRBV10-3 and TRBJ1-1; perhaps TRBD1 as D (6 bases). Trimming took 6 bases from V and 1 from J, leaving 15 bases between them. This CDR3 is built from 15 residues. CDR1 and CDR2 from the germline V gene are ENHRY and SYGVKD. The DNA for the CDR3 is TGTGCCATCAGGAGGGGACAAGGGGCGAACACTGAAGCTTTCTTT. Its protein is CAIRRGQGANTEAFF.

The genes are TRBV5-4 and TRBJ2-1, with TRBD2 matching 10 bases. V shed 3 bases, J shed 8 bases, and the junction held 5 bases outside the gene matches. CDR1 and CDR2 (germline): SGHNT, YYREEE (reference sequence). The CDR3 extends over 14 amino acids. In DNA form, the CDR3 reads TGTGCCAGCAGCTCTACGAGCGGGGGGGATGAGCAGTTCTTC. Translating it yields CASSSTSGGDEQFF.